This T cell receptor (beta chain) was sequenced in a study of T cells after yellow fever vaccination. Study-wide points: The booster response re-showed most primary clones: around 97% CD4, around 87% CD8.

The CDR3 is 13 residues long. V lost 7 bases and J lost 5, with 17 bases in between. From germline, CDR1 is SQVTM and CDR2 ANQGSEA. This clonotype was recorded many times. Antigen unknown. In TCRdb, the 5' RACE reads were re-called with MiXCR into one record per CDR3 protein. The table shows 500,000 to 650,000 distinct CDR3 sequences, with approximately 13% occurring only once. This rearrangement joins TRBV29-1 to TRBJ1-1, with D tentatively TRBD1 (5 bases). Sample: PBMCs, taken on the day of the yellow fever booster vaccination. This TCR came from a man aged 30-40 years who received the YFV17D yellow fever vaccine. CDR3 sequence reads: CSALGTRSTEAFF. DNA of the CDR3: TGCAGCGCCCTCGGGACGAGGAGTACTGAAGCTTTCTTT.